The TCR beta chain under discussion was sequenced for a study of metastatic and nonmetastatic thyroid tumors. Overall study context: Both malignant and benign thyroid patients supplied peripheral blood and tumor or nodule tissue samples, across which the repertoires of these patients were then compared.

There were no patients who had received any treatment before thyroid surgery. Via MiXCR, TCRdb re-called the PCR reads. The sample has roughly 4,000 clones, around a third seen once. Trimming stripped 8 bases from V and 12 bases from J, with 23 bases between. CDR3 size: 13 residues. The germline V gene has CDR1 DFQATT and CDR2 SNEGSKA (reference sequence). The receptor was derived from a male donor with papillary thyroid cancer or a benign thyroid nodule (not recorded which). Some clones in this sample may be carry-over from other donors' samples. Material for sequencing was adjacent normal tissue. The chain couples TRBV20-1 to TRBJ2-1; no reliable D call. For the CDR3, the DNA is TGCAGTCAAACTTCATGGGGTTTTGTGGGGCAGTTCTTC. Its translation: CSQTSWGFVGQFF.